Below are 19 T cell receptor beta chains sequenced from a single sample in a study of spatial heterogeneity in lung cancer. General study points: For expanded intratumoral alpha and beta TCRs, counts tracked tumor mutation counts.

For these receptors, no antigen is known. Stated time point: sample taken at primary tumor resection. TCRdb reanalysed the 5' RACE reads using MiXCR and keeps one entry per CDR3 protein. Altogether over 15,000 distinct CDR3 sequences are present, approximately 9.5% being singletons, with the ten largest covering about 20%. Specimen: lung tumor tissue, collected at surgery. The receptors derive from a female donor with early-stage non-small cell lung cancer.

This clonotype was counted ten times or more. The size of this beta chain means little, since it is a stray read in a library made for alpha chains. The gene calls are TRBV3-1 and TRBJ1-1, with D unclear. V lost 5 bases and J 4 bases, leaving 5 bases between the germline ends. The CDR3 is made up of 11 amino acids. Germline V gives CDR1 LGHDT, CDR2 YNNKEL (reference sequence). The DNA for the CDR3 is TGTGCCAGCAGCTCAAGCACTGAAGCTTTCTTT. This sequence encodes CASSSSTEAFF. Based on the CDR3 plus reference TRBV3-1 and TRBJ1-1, the full variable domain is DTAVSQTPKYLVTQMGNDKSIKCEQNLGHDTMYWYKQDSKKFLKIMFSYNNKELIINETVPNRFSPKSPDKAHLNLHINSLELGDSAVYFCASSSSTEAFFGQGTRLTVV.

This clonotype was picked up a small number of times. This beta chain lies outside the target of a library built for alpha chains; its clone size means little. Here the CDR3 reads CSVPDISTDTQYF. The CDR3 DNA reads as TGCAGCGTCCCGGACATCAGCACAGATACGCAGTATTTT. The J gene is TRBJ2-3, the V gene TRBV29-1, with D perhaps matching TRBD1 (5 bases). This CDR3 region has 13 residues. The germline V gene encodes CDR1 SQVTM and CDR2 ANQGSEA. V lost 6 bases to trimming and J lost 0 bases, with 10 bases between them.

This clonotype was seen more than once but under ten times. The size of this beta chain means little, since it is a stray read in a library made for alpha chains. V gene TRBV27 combines with J gene TRBJ2-5; the D call may be TRBD1 or TRBD2 (5 bases each). Germline V gene data show CDR1 as MNHEY and CDR2 as SMNVEV (reference sequence). The V end lost 5 bases, the J end lost 5 bases, and 12 bases lay between the germline ends. CDR3 length equals 13 residues. The CDR3, as DNA: TGTGCCAGCAGTCTGGGACCGGCCGAGACCCAGTACTTC. It codes for CASSLGPAETQYF.

This clonotype was observed many times. This beta chain is a stray sequence in a library constructed for alpha chains; its clone size is not meaningful. The V gene is TRBV7-2, the J gene TRBJ2-6; no firm D call. Germline V CDR1 and CDR2: SGHTA, FQGNSA. CDR3 size: 15 residues. Trimming cost V 1 base and J 2 bases, with 6 bases left between them. CDR3 sequence: CASSLDYAGANVLTF. The CDR3 DNA follows: TGTGCCAGCAGCTTAGATTATGCTGGGGCCAACGTCCTGACTTTC.

This clonotype was counted at least ten times. For a library built for alpha chains, this beta chain is a stray read; little rests on its size. The chain recombines TRBV7-2 with TRBJ2-1, with 8 bases matching TRBD2. Germline-derived CDR1 and CDR2 are SGHTA and FQGNSA. J gave up 14 bases and V 5 bases, and 8 bases lay outside the gene matches. The CDR3 spans 12 residues. Here the CDR3 reads CASSGAGTREFF. Written as DNA, the CDR3 is TGTGCCAGCAGCGGGGCCGGGACTAGGGAGTTCTTC. Variable domain in full (rest from reference TRBV7-2 and TRBJ2-1): GAGVSQSPSNKVTEKGKDVELRCDPISGHTALYWYRQSLGQGLEFLIYFQGNSAPDKSGLPSDRFSAERTGGSVSTLTIQRTQQEDSAVYLCASSGAGTREFFGPGTRLTVL.

This clonotype was recorded once. The library was designed around alpha chains, so this beta chain is a stray read whose abundance carries little weight. The chain joins TRBV29-1 to TRBJ1-1; D gene ambiguous. Germline V gives CDR1 SQVTM, CDR2 ANQGSEA. Trimming stripped 4 bases from V and 7 bases from J, with 10 bases between. The CDR3 has 11 amino acids. CDR3 protein: CSVGNPGEAFF. The CDR3, as DNA: TGCAGCGTTGGAAACCCCGGTGAAGCTTTCTTT.

This clonotype was observed a handful of times. The library was built for alpha chains, so this beta chain is an off-target read and its size means little. The rearrangement uses TRBV21-1 and TRBJ1-1. TRBV21-1 is shown as a pseudogene. CDR3 length: 17 amino acids. CDR3 bases: TGTGCCAGCAGCAAGGGAGGGACACATTCTAGGAACACTGAAGCTTTCTTT. Its translation is CASSKGGTHSRNTEAFF.

This clonotype was observed at least ten times. This beta chain turned up in a library designed for alpha chains; as an off-target read, its abundance says little. This chain uses TRBV11-2 with TRBJ2-2; 7 positions match TRBD1. In germline, CDR1 is SGHAT, CDR2 FQNNGV. The CDR3 totals 18 residues. V dropped 6 bases and J dropped 1; count of bases not matched to a gene: 14. CDR3 protein: CASRSIRTGPKNTGELFF. CDR3 in DNA: TGTGCCAGCAGATCAATTCGGACAGGCCCGAAGAACACCGGGGAGCTGTTTTTT.

On this clonotype itself: For a library built for alpha chains, this beta chain is a stray read; little rests on its size. This rearrangement joins TRBV6-5 to TRBJ2-5; D call uncertain. This CDR3 has 14 amino acids. Germline-derived CDR1 and CDR2 are MNHEY and SVGAGI. With 5 bases removed from V and 5 bases from J, the gap between germline ends came to 15 bases. CDR3 nucleotide sequence: TGTGCCAGCAGTCCACAACTCGTCGGGGAGACCCAGTACTTC. As protein: CASSPQLVGETQYF.

This clonotype is termed medium-sized. Since it is a stray read in a library aimed at alpha chains, this beta chain has a size that is not meaningful. The CDR3 DNA reads TGTGCCAGCAGCTTAGCCTTCACTGAAGCTTTCTTT. This codes for CASSLAFTEAFF. The chain couples TRBV7-2 to TRBJ1-1; D unclear. The CDR3 is 12 amino acids. The V end lost 0 bases, the J end lost 4 bases, and 3 bases lay between the germline ends. Germline values: CDR1 SGHTA, CDR2 FQGNSA.

Concerning this clonotype: As an off-target read in a library built for alpha chains, this beta chain has a frequency of little significance. The chain has TRBV11-1 and TRBJ2-1; 7 positions match TRBD2. Looked up from germline, CDR1 is SGHAT and CDR2 is FQDESV (reference sequence). The CDR3 contains 15 residues. V lost 3 bases and J lost 8; bases outside the gene matches: 10. The CDR3 DNA follows: TGTGCCAGCAGCTTCCGCGATAAGGGGAGGGATGAGCAGTTCTTC. The encoded protein is CASSFRDKGRDEQFF. Full variable domain (rest looked up from reference TRBV11-1 and TRBJ2-1): EAEVAQSPRYKITEKSQAVAFWCDPISGHATLYWYRQILGQGPELLVQFQDESVVDDSQLPKDRFSAERLKGVDSTLKIQPAELGDSAMYLCASSFRDKGRDEQFFGPGTRLTVL.

Many counts were recorded for this clonotype. This beta chain is an unintended read in a library built for alpha chains; its size means little. The chain uses TRBV28 and TRBJ1-5; perhaps TRBD1 as D (6 bases). Germline V CDR1 and CDR2: MDHEN, SYDVKM. The CDR3 sequence is 14 residues long. V shed 4 bases and J shed 4 bases, with 11 bases lying between them. The CDR3 here is CASSYGGSNQPQHF. CDR3 bases: TGTGCCAGCAGTTATGGGGGCTCTAATCAGCCCCAGCATTTT.

This clonotype was seen at least ten times. The library was designed around alpha chains, so this beta chain is a stray read whose abundance carries little weight. The V call is TRBV19, the J call TRBJ2-2, with D unclear. Trimming stripped 4 bases from V and 0 bases from J, with 3 bases between. Per germline, CDR1 LNHDA and CDR2 SQIVND (reference sequence). The CDR3 totals 13 residues. In nucleotides, the CDR3 is TGTGCCAGTAGTAACCCGAACACCGGGGAGCTGTTTTTT. It translates to CASSNPNTGELFF. Together with reference TRBV19 and TRBJ2-2, the CDR3 gives the full variable domain: DGGITQSPKYLFRKEGQNVTLSCEQNLNHDAMYWYRQDPGQGLRLIYYSQIVNDFQKGDIAEGYSVSREKKESFPLTVTSAQKNPTAFYLCASSNPNTGELFFGEGSRLTVL.

To note about this clonotype: This beta chain was picked up by a library intended for alpha chains and is off target, so its count carries little meaning. V gene TRBV9 combines with J gene TRBJ2-3; D gene ambiguous. This CDR3 spans 16 amino acids. V was cut by 0 bases and J by 2 bases, with 13 bases left in between. Germline values: CDR1 SGDLS, CDR2 YYNGEE. Written as DNA, the CDR3 is TGTGCCAGCAGCGTAGGGGTGTCTAGAAACACAGATACGCAGTATTTT. Its translation: CASSVGVSRNTDTQYF.

This clonotype was observed at least ten times. This beta chain came through as a stray read in a library set up for alpha chains, and its size says little. This rearrangement joins TRBV6-6 to TRBJ2-2; D is undetermined. Trimming took off 5 bases at V and 3 bases at J, with 7 bases between the two ends. The CDR3 runs 13 residues. CDR1 and CDR2 from the germline V gene are MNHNY and SVGAGI (reference sequence). The CDR3 sequence is CASSTPDTGELFF. The DNA of the CDR3 is TGTGCCAGCAGTACCCCAGACACCGGGGAGCTGTTTTTT.

By its share, this clonotype is medium-sized. This beta chain turned up in a library designed for alpha chains; as an off-target read, its abundance says little. The V gene is TRBV5-5, the J gene TRBJ2-3, with 7 bases lining up with TRBD2. V was clipped by 2 bases and J by 0 bases; unmatched bases: 3. CDR3 length equals 15 residues. Germline V CDR1 and CDR2: SGHKS, YYEKEE (reference sequence). CDR3 sequence (DNA): TGTGCCAGCAGCTTAACTAGCGCAAGCACAGATACGCAGTATTTT. Its protein is CASSLTSASTDTQYF. Looking up the rest from reference TRBV5-5 and TRBJ2-3 gives the full variable domain: DAGVTQSPTHLIKTRGQQVTLRCSPISGHKSVSWYQQVLGQGPQFIFQYYEKEERGRGNFPDRFSARQFPNYSSELNVNALLLGDSALYLCASSLTSASTDTQYFGPGTRLTVL.

In its sample, this clonotype was seen a few times. In a library made to pick up alpha chains, this beta chain is a stray read with a size that means little. This chain uses TRBV5-4 with TRBJ1-6; possibly TRBD1 for D (5 bases). The V and J ends lost 3 bases and 5 bases respectively, with 18 bases between them. In germline, CDR1 is SGHNT, CDR2 YYREEE (reference sequence). The CDR3 has 17 amino acids. The DNA for the CDR3 is TGTGCCAGCAGCTCCAGACCGGGGACCGATGATAATTCACCCCTCCACTTT. This translates into CASSSRPGTDDNSPLHF.

A remark on this clonotype: This beta chain appears as a stray read in a library generated for alpha chains; its size is not informative. V is TRBV20-1 and J is TRBJ2-7; TRBD1 is a possible D gene (5 bases). The germline V gene has CDR1 DFQATT and CDR2 SNEGSKA (reference sequence). CDR3 length equals 14 residues. Trimming pared 0 bases from V and 5 bases from J, leaving 14 bases between. The CDR3, as DNA: TGCAGTGCTAGAGATAGCAGGGTTCCCCACGAGCAGTACTTC. Translated, it gives CSARDSRVPHEQYF.

This clonotype was recorded a few times. This beta chain represents an off-target read in a library built for alpha chains; its size is of limited meaning. V gene TRBV28 combines with J gene TRBJ2-7; D ambiguous. The CDR3 sequence is 14 residues long. Germline assignment: CDR1 MDHEN and CDR2 SYDVKM. Trimming removed 2 bases from V and 4 bases from J, with 12 bases in between. CDR3 region: CASSLRLLDYEQYF. In nucleotides, the CDR3 is TGTGCCAGCAGTTTAAGGCTGTTGGATTACGAGCAGTACTTC.